The 19 T cell receptor beta chains below all came from one sample that was sequenced in a study of blood T cell repertoires in COVID-19 (dated by TCRdb to the early 2020s). Library creation used the immunoSEQ multiplex PCR assay. Entries here come from immuneACCESS through TCRdb and include only in-frame sequences with V and J called. Some clones fail to appear in such tables; in the studies checked, an unresolved V gene covers under half of the shortfall, and the cause of the remainder is unknown. This sample has fewer than 300,000 clones in its table, and 75% to 95% of those were observed once. The top ten clonotypes cover roughly 1.1% of the sample. The sequenced material came from PBMCs or T cells enriched from blood (not recorded which). Receptors were obtained from a young woman who had recovered from COVID-19.

The chain links TRBV9 to TRBJ2-1; 7 bases line up with TRBD1. V gave up 1 base and J gave up 6 bases; unmatched junction bases: 4. The length of the CDR3 is 14 residues. Per the germline V gene, CDR1 is SGDLS and CDR2 is YYNGEE. CDR3 nucleotides: TGTGCCAGCAGCGTAATGCCAGGGGGCAATGAGCAGTTCTTC. Translation gives CASSVMPGGNEQFF.

The V call is TRBV9, the J call TRBJ2-5; 9 bases fit TRBD1. The CDR3 length is 14 residues. The V and J ends lost 4 bases and 4 bases, in that order; junction bases with no gene match: 5. CDR1 is SGDLS and CDR2 is YYNGEE in the germline V gene. The CDR3 coding sequence is TGTGCCAGCAGCTTCCGACAGGGGGGAGAGACCCAGTACTTC. Encoded protein: CASSFRQGGETQYF.

The V and J genes are TRBV11-3 and TRBJ2-1; D is possibly TRBD2 (5 bases). Germline CDR1 SGHNT, CDR2 YENEEA. The V end lost 5 bases, the J end lost 7 bases, and 15 bases lay between the germline ends. This CDR3 is 14 amino acids long. The CDR3 loop reads CASSRINGGNEQFF. The CDR3 nucleotides are TGTGCCAGCAGCCGAATAAATGGCGGGAATGAGCAGTTCTTC.

V gene TRBV5-1 combines with J gene TRBJ1-1; D might be TRBD1 (6 bases). In germline, CDR1 is SGHRS, CDR2 YFSETQ. CDR3 length: 15 residues. Trimming stripped 0 bases from V and 3 bases from J, with 12 bases between. The CDR3 nucleotides read TGCGCCAGCAGCTTGGCACAGGGCCGTGACACTGAAGCTTTCTTT. It encodes CASSLAQGRDTEAFF.

This rearrangement joins TRBV24-1 to TRBJ2-1, with 10 bases identical to TRBD2. The V gene's germline CDR1 is KGHDR and CDR2 SFDVKD. The CDR3 is 17 residues long. The ends lost 4 bases at V and 3 bases at J; junction bases unmatched: 8. CDR3 DNA: TGTGCCACCAGTGACCCCGAGCGGGAGGGCATCTACAATGAGCAGTTCTTC. Its translation is CATSDPEREGIYNEQFF.

This clone occurred once. V is TRBV9 and J is TRBJ1-5, with D perhaps TRBD1 (6 bases). There are 14 residues in the CDR3. Germline assignment: CDR1 SGDLS and CDR2 YYNGEE. Trimming stripped 3 bases from V and 7 bases from J, with 14 bases between. The CDR3 DNA reads TGTGCCAGCAGCGGGGTAGAGGGGGGGCAGCCCCAGCATTTT. Amino acids: CASSGVEGGQPQHF.

The chain links TRBV6-5 to TRBJ2-3, with D possibly matching TRBD1 (6 bases). The V end was cut by 5 bases, the J end by 4 bases, with 16 bases between. The CDR3 totals 15 residues. CDR1 and CDR2 (germline): MNHEY, SVGAGI. This chain's CDR3 is CASSPGTPPSDTQYF. The CDR3 nucleotides read TGTGCCAGCAGTCCCGGGACACCCCCATCAGATACGCAGTATTTT.

The rearrangement joins TRBV28 to TRBJ1-2; TRBD1 matches at 10 bases. With V trimmed by 3 bases and J by 4 bases, 5 bases remained unmatched. This CDR3 spans 15 amino acids. CDR1 and CDR2 from the germline V gene are MDHEN and SYDVKM. In nucleotides, the CDR3 is TGTGCCAGCAGTTTGACAGGGGGCGAATCCTATGGCTACACCTTC. It encodes CASSLTGGESYGYTF.

The rearrangement links TRBV18 to TRBJ2-7, with no clear D. Trimming stripped 5 bases from V and 3 bases from J, with 11 bases between. The CDR3 sequence is 13 residues long. The germline CDR1 and CDR2 sequences are KGHSH and LQKENI. The CDR3 DNA reads TGTGCCAGCTCAACGGGTCAACTCTACGAGCAGTACTTC. This encodes CASSTGQLYEQYF.

CDR3 sequence reads: CASSPSMTRLGELFF. CDR3 bases: TGTGCCAGCAGCCCAAGCATGACGCGGCTCGGGGAGCTGTTTTTT. The rearrangement uses TRBV7-2 and TRBJ2-2, with no clear D. Trimming pared 5 bases from V and 7 bases from J, leaving 17 bases between. The CDR3 covers 15 residues. Germline CDR1 SGHTA, CDR2 FQGNSA.

This clone is a singleton in its sample. This sequence joins TRBV12-3 or TRBV12-4 and TRBJ1-2, with 8 positions matching TRBD1. V dropped 5 bases and J dropped 5; count of bases not matched to a gene: 4. The CDR3 is made up of 13 amino acids. The CDR3 loop is CASSARGRYGYTF. The CDR3 nucleotides read TGTGCCAGCAGTGCCAGGGGGCGATATGGCTACACCTTC.

The V and J genes are TRBV29-1 and TRBJ2-1, with 10 bases identical to TRBD2. The V gene end was trimmed by 3 bases and the J gene end by 6 bases; junction bases not matched to a gene: 2. Germline V CDR1 and CDR2: SQVTM, ANQGSEA. The CDR3 is 13 amino acids. The CDR3 sequence: CSVESGRANEQFF. CDR3 coding DNA: TGCAGCGTTGAGAGCGGGAGGGCCAATGAGCAGTTCTTC.

The rearrangement joins TRBV14 to TRBJ1-2; tentatively, D is TRBD1 (6 bases). The CDR3 extends over 14 amino acids. Trimming left V 4 bases short and J 6 bases short, with 15 bases between. Germline CDR1 is SGHDN and CDR2 is FVKESK. CDR3 DNA sequence: TGTGCCAGCAGCCTTACAGGGAGTTGGGATGGCTACACCTTC. Its protein product is CASSLTGSWDGYTF.

In its sample, this clone was seen a few times. The chain uses TRBV27 and TRBJ1-6; 8 bases line up with TRBD1. The germline CDR1 and CDR2 sequences are MNHEY and SMNVEV (reference sequence). Losses at the gene ends were 7 bases for V and 6 bases for J; bases not matched to a gene: 8. The CDR3 has 15 amino acids. The DNA of the CDR3 is TGTGCCAGCACCGATCGGACAGGGATTAATTCACCCCTCCACTTT. This sequence encodes CASTDRTGINSPLHF.

The rearrangement links TRBV13 to TRBJ2-7; TRBD1 agrees at 7 bases. Germline V CDR1 and CDR2: PRHDT, FYEKMQ (reference sequence). J lost 2 bases, V lost 5 bases, and 12 bases had no gene match. The length of the CDR3 is 16 residues. Here the CDR3 DNA reads TGTGCCAGCAGCCGAACATCCGGGACAGCTACCTACGAGCAGTACTTC. It yields the protein CASSRTSGTATYEQYF. The full variable domain, completed using reference TRBV13 and TRBJ2-7, is AAGVIQSPRHLIKEKRETATLKCYPIPRHDTVYWYQQGPGQDPQFLISFYEKMQSDKGSIPDRFSAQQFSDYHSELNMSSLELGDSALYFCASSRTSGTATYEQYFGPGTRLTVT.

This clone was recorded once. The rearrangement uses TRBV28 and TRBJ1-2, with TRBD1 matching over 7 bases. Germline lookup yields CDR1 MDHEN and CDR2 SYDVKM. With V trimmed by 6 bases and J by 2 bases, 9 bases remained unmatched. The CDR3 is 15 residues long. The CDR3 region has the DNA TGTGCCAGCAGGACACAGGGGAGGCCCAACTATGGCTACACCTTC. It yields the protein CASRTQGRPNYGYTF.

The genes are TRBV5-8 and TRBJ2-7, with 7 nucleotides matching TRBD1. J lost 6 bases, V lost 2 bases, and 2 bases had no gene match. The CDR3 covers 12 residues. CDR1 SGHTS and CDR2 YDEGEE come from the germline V gene. The CDR3 sequence is CASSLQGSEQYF. For the CDR3, the DNA is TGTGCCAGCAGCTTACAGGGGTCCGAGCAGTACTTC. Using reference TRBV5-8 and TRBJ2-7 for the parts outside the CDR3, the full variable domain is EAGVTQSPTHLIKTRGQQATLRCSPISGHTSVYWYQQALGLGLQFLLWYDEGEERNRGNFPPRFSGRQFPNYSSELNVNALELEDSALYLCASSLQGSEQYFGPGTRLTVT.

The chain is built from TRBV7-3 and TRBJ2-2; possibly TRBD1 for D (7 bases). Germline CDR1 and CDR2: SGHTA and FQGTGA. V lost 5 bases to trimming and J lost 4 bases, with 14 bases between them. The CDR3 consists of 15 residues. The CDR3 DNA follows: TGTGCCAGCAGCCGAAAGGAGGGGGCCACCGGGGAGCTGTTTTTT. This codes for CASSRKEGATGELFF. Based on the CDR3 plus reference TRBV7-3 and TRBJ2-2, the full variable domain is GAGVSQTPSNKVTEKGKYVELRCDPISGHTALYWYRQSLGQGPEFLIYFQGTGAADDSGLPNDRFFAVRPEGSVSTLKIQRTERGDSAVYLCASSRKEGATGELFFGEGSRLTVL.

The V and J genes are TRBV6-4 and TRBJ2-3, with 8 bases aligning to TRBD2. The CDR3 runs to 16 residues. In germline, CDR1 is MRHNA, CDR2 SNTAGT. The V and J ends lost 7 bases and 3 bases, in that order; junction bases with no gene match: 12. CDR3 DNA: TGTGCCAGCACACCCAAGTTGGGCGGGAGGACAGATACGCAGTATTTT. Its protein is CASTPKLGGRTDTQYF.